This T cell receptor beta chain was retrieved from a study of early T cells in non-severe SARS-CoV-2 infection. TCRdb fed the 5' RACE reads into MiXCR, producing one record per CDR3 protein. The sample has roughly 56,000 distinct CDR3 sequences, over 7% seen once; the top ten hold around 4.2%. The CDR3 covers 14 residues. Trimming cost V 0 bases and J 2 bases, with 9 bases left between them. CDR1 is SGHRS, CDR2 YFSETQ, per germline. This TCR derives from an adult who was a healthcare worker with PCR-confirmed SARS-CoV-2 infection or an uninfected control (not recorded which). Material for sequencing was whole blood. The rearrangement uses TRBV5-1 and TRBJ2-7; D remains ambiguous. CDR3 sequence: CASSLAGSTYEQYF. The DNA for the CDR3 is TGCGCCAGCAGCTTGGCTGGCAGCACCTACGAGCAGTACTTC.